The clone carrying this T cell receptor beta chain was counted a few times. The target antigen is unknown. TCRdb redid the calling of the reads with MiXCR, one entry per CDR3 protein. The data contain fewer than 900,000 distinct CDR3 sequences, almost 30% of them singletons. This sample stems from a study of T cell repertoires in cytomegalovirus infection. The wider study: Recently identified HLA-C-restricted CMV epitopes were among the peptides used.

Germline lookup yields CDR1 MDHEN and CDR2 SYDVKM. CDR3 length: 18 amino acids. After removal of 4 bases from V and 0 bases from J, the junction contained 9 bases not matched to a gene. Points from the study as a whole: Predominance within the ex vivo response was attributable to HLA-C-restricted CMV-specific TCR beta clonotypes. Cumulative public TCR beta family frequency identified carriers of CMV plus the relevant HLA.

This clonotype originated in a human donor in good health (CMV status not recorded). Some clones in this sample may be carry-over from other donors' samples. The material was cultured CD8+ T cells from PBMCs, obtained from culture after CMV antigen stimulation. The chain is built from TRBV28 and TRBJ1-3; 10 bases align to TRBD1. The CDR3 is CASSSRQGAQYSGNTIYF. CDR3 in DNA: TGTGCCAGCAGTTCACGACAGGGGGCTCAATACTCTGGAAACACCATATATTTT.